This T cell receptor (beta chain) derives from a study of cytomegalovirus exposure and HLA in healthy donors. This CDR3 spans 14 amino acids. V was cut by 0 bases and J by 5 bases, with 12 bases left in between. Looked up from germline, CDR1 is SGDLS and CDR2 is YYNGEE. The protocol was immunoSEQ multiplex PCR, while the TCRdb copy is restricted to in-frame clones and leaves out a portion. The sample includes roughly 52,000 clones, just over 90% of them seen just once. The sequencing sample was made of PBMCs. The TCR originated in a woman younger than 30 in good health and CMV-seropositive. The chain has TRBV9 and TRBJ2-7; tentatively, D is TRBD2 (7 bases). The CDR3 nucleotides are TGTGCCAGCAGCGTAGGAGGGGGGGTCCACGAGCAGTACTTC. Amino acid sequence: CASSVGGGVHEQYF.